This T cell receptor beta chain was found in a study of blood T cells in healthy people across ages. Study-wide results and limits: While age rose, TCR beta diversity per million T cells dropped in a roughly linear way. Unsorted PBMCs prevented conclusive naive versus antigen-experienced comparison.

There are 16 residues in the CDR3. From germline, CDR1 is SGHKS and CDR2 YYEKEE (reference sequence). The V gene lost 1 base and the J gene lost 0 bases, with 8 bases spanning the gap. Donors were healthy Caucasian individuals from Russia aged about 6 to 100. Next came a second PCR, run for about 6 to 11 cycles, which used a sample-barcoded 5' primer along with a J-beta primer mix. Each TCR beta cDNA got a 12-nucleotide random molecular identifier. TCRdb re-derived calls from the 5' RACE reads in MiXCR, one entry per CDR3 protein. The data show 1.5 million to 2 million distinct CDR3 sequences, approximately 39% seen once. This clonotype was seen a handful of times. Its matching antigen is unknown.

The sequenced material came from blood. This clonotype was obtained from a human donor in good health. V and J are TRBV5-5 and TRBJ1-6; D is undetermined. DNA for the CDR3: TGTGCCAGCAGCTTGTACGGAAGCTCCTATAATTCACCCCTCCACTTT. This encodes CASSLYGSSYNSPLHF.